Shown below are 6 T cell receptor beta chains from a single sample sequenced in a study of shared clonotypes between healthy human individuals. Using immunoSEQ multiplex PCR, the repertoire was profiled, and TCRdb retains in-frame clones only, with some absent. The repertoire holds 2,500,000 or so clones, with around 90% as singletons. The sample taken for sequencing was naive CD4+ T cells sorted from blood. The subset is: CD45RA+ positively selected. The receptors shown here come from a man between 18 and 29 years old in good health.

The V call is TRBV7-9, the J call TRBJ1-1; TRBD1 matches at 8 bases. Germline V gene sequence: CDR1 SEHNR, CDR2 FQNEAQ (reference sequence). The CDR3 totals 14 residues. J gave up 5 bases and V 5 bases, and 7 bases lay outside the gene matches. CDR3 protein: CASSTLTGETEAFF. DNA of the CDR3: TGTGCCAGCAGCACCCTGACAGGGGAAACTGAAGCTTTCTTT.

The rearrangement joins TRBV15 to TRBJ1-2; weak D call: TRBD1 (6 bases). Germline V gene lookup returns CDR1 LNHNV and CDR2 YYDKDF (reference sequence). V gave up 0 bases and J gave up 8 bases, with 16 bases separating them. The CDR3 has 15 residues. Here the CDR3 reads CATSRDKVGGGGYTF. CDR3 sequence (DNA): TGTGCCACCAGCAGAGATAAAGTCGGGGGCGGAGGCTACACCTTC.

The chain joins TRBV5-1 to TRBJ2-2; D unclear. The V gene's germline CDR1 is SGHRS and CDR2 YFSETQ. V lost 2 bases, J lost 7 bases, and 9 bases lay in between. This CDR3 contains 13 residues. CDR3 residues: CASSLGANGELFF. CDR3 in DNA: TGCGCCAGCAGCTTAGGCGCGAACGGGGAGCTGTTTTTT.

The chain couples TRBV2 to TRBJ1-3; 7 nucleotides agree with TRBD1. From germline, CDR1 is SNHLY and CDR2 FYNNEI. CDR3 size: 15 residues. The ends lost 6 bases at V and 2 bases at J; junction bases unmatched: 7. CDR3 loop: CASRLRDSPGNTIYF. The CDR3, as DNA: TGTGCCAGCAGACTCCGGGACAGCCCTGGAAACACCATATATTTT.

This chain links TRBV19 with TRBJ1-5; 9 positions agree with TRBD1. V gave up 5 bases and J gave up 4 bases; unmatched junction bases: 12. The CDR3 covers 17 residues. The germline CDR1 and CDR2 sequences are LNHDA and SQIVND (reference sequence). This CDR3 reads CASSAGTGSNANQPQHF. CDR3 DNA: TGTGCCAGTAGTGCCGGGACAGGGTCTAACGCGAATCAGCCCCAGCATTTT.

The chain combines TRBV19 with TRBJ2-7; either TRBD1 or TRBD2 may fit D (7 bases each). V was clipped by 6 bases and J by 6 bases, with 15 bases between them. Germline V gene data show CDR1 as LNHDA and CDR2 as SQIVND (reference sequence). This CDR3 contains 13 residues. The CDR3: CASSGTASGEQYF. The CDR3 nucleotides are TGTGCCAGTAGCGGGACAGCTAGCGGCGAGCAGTACTTC. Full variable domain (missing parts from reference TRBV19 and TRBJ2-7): DGGITQSPKYLFRKEGQNVTLSCEQNLNHDAMYWYRQDPGQGLRLIYYSQIVNDFQKGDIAEGYSVSREKKESFPLTVTSAQKNPTAFYLCASSGTASGEQYFGPGTRLTVT.